This T cell receptor beta chain was recorded in a study of CD8 T cells in ankylosing spondylitis (dated by TCRdb to about 2017). Looking at the study overall: The study set out to find disease-linked TCR variants by profiling T cell receptor beta repertoires in ankylosing spondylitis patients and healthy donors. The full study cohort was made up of 25 ankylosing spondylitis patients and roughly 98 healthy donors. Peripheral blood was sampled, and synovial fluid was additionally collected from ankylosing spondylitis patients. Results and caveats for the whole study, not just this receptor: The disease-linked clones had a CD8+ phenotype and were found at relatively low frequencies in peripheral blood. The disease-linked clones were reported as significantly enriched in matched synovial fluid samples from ankylosing spondylitis patients. A TCR beta motif made up of several highly homologous amino acid variants appeared to be characteristic of blood from ankylosing spondylitis patients. Some motif variants were previously reported in synovial fluid and blood of reactive arthritis patients, suggesting common disease-initiation mechanisms.

A word on this clonotype: The antigen this receptor binds is unknown. There are no base qualities to consult, and no much larger clone falls within one base.

V drops 5 bases and J drops 13 bases, leaving 24 bases in between. The CDR3, cysteine through phenylalanine, is 16 amino acids long. Only CDR3 DNA is held: 48 bases, read in frame from base 1. Looking up the germline V gene (reference sequence) yields CDR1 LNHDA and CDR2 SQIVND. The sample was run on an Illumina HiSeq 2500. Quantitative 5'-RACE with molecular barcodes was used to prepare TCR beta libraries. The study's processing was this. A new computational method based on a probabilistic model of VDJ rearrangement was used to identify disease-linked TCR variants. TCRdb reran the public reads through fastp at Q25 and MiXCR, keeping productive beta chains. Entries that share a CDR3 protein sequence are merged under the most common genes and DNA. TCRdb's processing, not the study's, gives the V and J calls here. This sample lists some 130,000 distinct CDR3 sequences; approximately 15% were detected once. Jointly, the top ten make up around 3% of the sample.

The receptor comes from a female donor with ankylosing spondylitis or in good health (not recorded which). The rearranged segments are TRBV19 and TRBJ1-6, with the D gene uncertain. The sample taken for sequencing was blood, either unsorted or a sorted T cell fraction (not recorded which). DNA sequence: TGTGCCAGTAGTGACTCCGGCCCGTTTAGGGAAGCGCCCCTCCACTTT. Its protein product is CASSDSGPFREAPLHF.